A selection of T cell receptor beta chains follows, all from one sample in a study of cytomegalovirus exposure and HLA in healthy donors. TCRdb's copy holds only in-frame clones and misses some; the assay was immunoSEQ multiplex PCR. The repertoire holds about 240,000 clones, with about 88% as singletons. Sample: PBMCs. Every receptor here comes from a girl aged 2 to 9 in good health and CMV-seronegative. CDR3s include the opening cysteine and the closing phenylalanine or tryptophan. The order of the fields is CDR3 DNA, CDR3 protein, D gene, clone size, V gene, J gene. D genes are given only for firm matches. Part of the rows lack a size; the others show once, few, many or a class for expanded clones.

cdr3_nt: TGTGCCAGCAGCTTGACAGGGGGACTTCTCTACGAGCAGTACTTC
cdr3_aa: CASSLTGGLLYEQYF
d_call: TRBD1
clone_size: -
v_call: TRBV7-2
j_call: TRBJ2-7

cdr3_nt: TGTGCCAGCAGACCACTACAAGGTACCACCGGGGAGCTGTTTTTT
cdr3_aa: CASRPLQGTTGELFF
d_call: -
clone_size: -
v_call: TRBV5-4
j_call: TRBJ2-2

cdr3_nt: TGCGCCAGCACCCTATCAGAGACCCAGTACTTC
cdr3_aa: CASTLSETQYF
d_call: -
clone_size: -
v_call: TRBV5-1
j_call: TRBJ2-5

cdr3_nt: TGTGCCAGTAGTATAGGCTCGACAGTTAACTATGGCTACACCTTC
cdr3_aa: CASSIGSTVNYGYTF
d_call: -
clone_size: -
v_call: TRBV19
j_call: TRBJ1-2

cdr3_nt: TGTGCCTGGAGCCCCGGGATAGCGGGGGGGCTGGCAGATACGCAGTATTTT
cdr3_aa: CAWSPGIAGGLADTQYF
d_call: TRBD2
clone_size: -
v_call: TRBV30
j_call: TRBJ2-3

cdr3_nt: TGTGCCAGCAGTGAATGGGCTACCAGCAGCTCCTACAATGAGCAGTTCTTC
cdr3_aa: CASSEWATSSSYNEQFF
d_call: -
clone_size: -
v_call: TRBV2
j_call: TRBJ2-1

cdr3_nt: TGTGCCAGCAGCCGCACAGGGTCTGACTATGGCTACACCTTC
cdr3_aa: CASSRTGSDYGYTF
d_call: -
clone_size: -
v_call: TRBV5-6
j_call: TRBJ1-2

cdr3_nt: TGCGCCAGCAGCTCCGGGGGGGCTACCTACAATGAGCAGTTCTTC
cdr3_aa: CASSSGGATYNEQFF
d_call: TRBD2
clone_size: -
v_call: TRBV5-1
j_call: TRBJ2-1

cdr3_nt: TGTGCCAGCAGCTTGACTAGCGGGACCTACGAGCAGTACTTC
cdr3_aa: CASSLTSGTYEQYF
d_call: TRBD2
clone_size: once
v_call: TRBV2
j_call: TRBJ2-7

cdr3_nt: TGTGCCAGCAGTTCCCTTAGTCGGACAACTAATCAGCCCCAGCATTTT
cdr3_aa: CASSSLSRTTNQPQHF
d_call: -
clone_size: once
v_call: TRBV6-5
j_call: TRBJ1-5

cdr3_nt: TGTGCCAGCAGCTTAGCCCTAGCGGGGTTTGAGACCCAGTACTTC
cdr3_aa: CASSLALAGFETQYF
d_call: TRBD2
clone_size: -
v_call: TRBV7-9
j_call: TRBJ2-5

cdr3_nt: TGCAGTGCTAGACAGGGATTTGGCTACACCTTC
cdr3_aa: CSARQGFGYTF
d_call: -
clone_size: -
v_call: TRBV20-1
j_call: TRBJ1-2

cdr3_nt: TGTGCCATTAGCAGGACAGGGGCCTACGAGCAGTACTTC
cdr3_aa: CAISRTGAYEQYF
d_call: TRBD1
clone_size: -
v_call: TRBV10-3
j_call: TRBJ2-7

cdr3_nt: TGTGCCAGCAGCCAAGAATCCGGGGGGCGTTCACCCCTCCACTTT
cdr3_aa: CASSQESGGRSPLHF
d_call: -
clone_size: -
v_call: TRBV14
j_call: TRBJ1-6

cdr3_nt: TGTGCCAGCAGCCAAGAACACAGCGGGAGGGGAGAGACCCAGTACTTC
cdr3_aa: CASSQEHSGRGETQYF
d_call: TRBD2
clone_size: few
v_call: TRBV4-2
j_call: TRBJ2-5

cdr3_nt: TGCGCCAGCAGCTTGGGGGCCTCCGGGGGGGAGACCCAGTACTTC
cdr3_aa: CASSLGASGGETQYF
d_call: TRBD2
clone_size: -
v_call: TRBV5-1
j_call: TRBJ2-5

cdr3_nt: TGCAGCGTTATGATTGACAGGGGCACTGAAGCTTTCTTT
cdr3_aa: CSVMIDRGTEAFF
d_call: TRBD1
clone_size: -
v_call: TRBV29-1
j_call: TRBJ1-1

cdr3_nt: TGTGCCAGCAGCCACGTGCTCGGACAGGGACGGACAGATACGCAGTATTTT
cdr3_aa: CASSHVLGQGRTDTQYF
d_call: TRBD1
clone_size: -
v_call: TRBV4-2
j_call: TRBJ2-3

cdr3_nt: TGTGCCAGCACCTTCCGGACAGGGGGTGAGCAGTTCTTC
cdr3_aa: CASTFRTGGEQFF
d_call: TRBD1
clone_size: few
v_call: TRBV6-4
j_call: TRBJ2-1

cdr3_nt: TGCGCCAGCAGTGACACTGGACAGGCTTATGGCTACACCTTC
cdr3_aa: CASSDTGQAYGYTF
d_call: TRBD1
clone_size: -
v_call: TRBV10-1
j_call: TRBJ1-2

cdr3_nt: TGTGCCAGCAGCCTGAGACAGGTTATCCTCTCTAGGGGAAACACCATATATTTT
cdr3_aa: CASSLRQVILSRGNTIYF
d_call: -
clone_size: -
v_call: TRBV5-6
j_call: TRBJ1-3

cdr3_nt: TGTGCCAGCAGCGTATCAGGGATCCGGACCCTTATCGGGGAGCTGTTTTTT
cdr3_aa: CASSVSGIRTLIGELFF
d_call: -
clone_size: -
v_call: TRBV9
j_call: TRBJ2-2

cdr3_nt: TGTGCCAGCAGTGAATCAGCGGGAGGATTTACTGAGCAGTTCTTC
cdr3_aa: CASSESAGGFTEQFF
d_call: TRBD2
clone_size: -
v_call: TRBV2
j_call: TRBJ2-1

cdr3_nt: TGTGCCAGCAGCGTAGGTCTAGGGGCTTTCGCAGATACGCAGTATTTT
cdr3_aa: CASSVGLGAFADTQYF
d_call: -
clone_size: once
v_call: TRBV9
j_call: TRBJ2-3

cdr3_nt: TGTGCCAGCAGTTTATCAGTAGGGGGCAGCTATGGCTACACCTTC
cdr3_aa: CASSLSVGGSYGYTF
d_call: TRBD1
clone_size: -
v_call: TRBV27
j_call: TRBJ1-2

cdr3_nt: TGTGCCATCAGGCCAGATTGGGGAGGTGAAAAACTGTTTTTT
cdr3_aa: CAIRPDWGGEKLFF
d_call: -
clone_size: -
v_call: TRBV10-3
j_call: TRBJ1-4

cdr3_nt: TGTGCCAGCAGTTTCGGGGGGAGTCAGCCCCAGCATTTT
cdr3_aa: CASSFGGSQPQHF
d_call: -
clone_size: once
v_call: TRBV28
j_call: TRBJ1-5

cdr3_nt: TGTGCCAGCAGTCCTGGACGGGGGGTCTACGAGCAGTACTTC
cdr3_aa: CASSPGRGVYEQYF
d_call: TRBD2
clone_size: -
v_call: TRBV27
j_call: TRBJ2-7

cdr3_nt: TGTGCCAGCAGCGTCACAGGGGCAGGCGAAAAACTGTTTTTT
cdr3_aa: CASSVTGAGEKLFF
d_call: TRBD1
clone_size: -
v_call: TRBV9
j_call: TRBJ1-4

cdr3_nt: TGTGCCAGTTCCCGGGACAAAAGGGCTGACTACGAGCAGTACTTC
cdr3_aa: CASSRDKRADYEQYF
d_call: -
clone_size: few
v_call: TRBV19
j_call: TRBJ2-7

cdr3_nt: TGTGCCAGCAGCCGATCGGACAGGGGAAGCACCGGGGAGCTGTTTTTT
cdr3_aa: CASSRSDRGSTGELFF
d_call: TRBD1
clone_size: -
v_call: TRBV4-2
j_call: TRBJ2-2

cdr3_nt: TGTGCCAGCTCAAACTTACCCTCTGGGGCCAACGTCCTGACTTTC
cdr3_aa: CASSNLPSGANVLTF
d_call: -
clone_size: -
v_call: TRBV18
j_call: TRBJ2-6